The rows below give T cell receptor beta chains drawn from one sample of a study of graft-versus-host responses after intestinal transplantation. Antigens for these TCRs are unknown. Profiled with immunoSEQ multiplex PCR; TCRdb holds only in-frame clones, not every one. Here the sample spans about 93,000 clones, 85% to 95% being singletons. This specimen was unstimulated CD8+ T cells sorted from spleen or lymph node cells, taken before intestinal transplant. The receptors derive from a human donor who received an intestinal transplant. The CDR3 runs from the conserved cysteine through the conserved F or W. Each record gives: clone size, V gene, D gene, J gene, CDR3 protein, CDR3 DNA. D genes are given only for firm matches. Part of the rows lack a size; the others show once, few, many or a class for expanded clones.

once	TRBV4-2	NA	TRBJ2-7	CASSHSGQDPYEQYF	TGTGCCAGCAGCCATAGTGGGCAGGATCCCTACGAGCAGTACTTC
NA	TRBV5-6	NA	TRBJ1-2	CASSLAIHPPLYGYTF	TGTGCCAGCAGCTTGGCAATCCATCCTCCACTATATGGCTACACCTTC
NA	TRBV5-6	NA	TRBJ2-5	CASSLAGGARSQYF	TGTGCCAGCAGCTTGGCCGGTGGGGCCAGGAGTCAGTACTTC
NA	TRBV5-5	NA	TRBJ2-3	CASSTSTATTDTQYF	TGTGCCAGCAGCACTTCGACAGCTACCACAGATACGCAGTATTTT
NA	TRBV5-1	TRBD2	TRBJ2-3	CASSGLAGSDTQYF	TGCGCCAGCAGTGGACTAGCGGGTTCAGATACGCAGTATTTT
NA	TRBV30	TRBD1	TRBJ1-6	CAWTGTENSPLHF	TGTGCCTGGACCGGGACAGAGAATTCACCCCTCCACTTT
once	TRBV6-1	NA	TRBJ2-1	CASSEFRIYEQFF	TGTGCCAGCAGTGAATTCAGGATCTATGAGCAGTTCTTC
NA	TRBV4-3	NA	TRBJ2-1	CASSRSYRNSYNEQFF	TGCGCCAGCAGCCGCTCCTACAGAAACTCCTACAATGAGCAGTTCTTC
many	TRBV6-1	TRBD1	TRBJ1-3	CASSEDGTAGNTIYF	TGTGCCAGCAGTGAAGACGGGACAGCTGGAAACACCATATATTTT
NA	TRBV25-1	NA	TRBJ2-2	CASTIGGQKPGELFF	TGTGCCAGCACCATAGGAGGGCAAAAGCCCGGGGAGCTGTTTTTT
NA	TRBV5-4	NA	TRBJ1-5	CASSFSPREGPQHF	TGTGCCAGCAGCTTTTCCCCCCGGGAAGGGCCCCAGCATTTT
NA	TRBV9	TRBD2	TRBJ2-3	CASSVEELAGTDTQYF	TGTGCCAGCAGCGTAGAGGAACTAGCGGGGACAGATACGCAGTATTTT
medium-sized	TRBV2	NA	TRBJ2-6	CASRRFPLSGANVLTF	TGTGCCAGCAGGAGGTTCCCTCTCTCTGGGGCCAACGTCCTGACTTTC
few	TRBV10-3	NA	TRBJ1-1	CAIRQGSTEAFF	TGTGCCATCAGACAGGGTAGCACTGAAGCTTTCTTT
NA	TRBV4-1	TRBD1	TRBJ1-4	CASSPQLGTDEKLFF	TGCGCCAGCAGCCCGCAGCTAGGGACAGATGAAAAACTGTTTTTT
NA	TRBV10-3	NA	TRBJ1-2	CAISDGQNYGYTF	TGTGCCATCAGTGATGGGCAGAACTATGGCTACACCTTC
once	TRBV4-2	NA	TRBJ2-5	CASSQDSQETQYF	TGTGCCAGCAGCCAAGACAGCCAAGAGACCCAGTACTTC
NA	TRBV2	TRBD1	TRBJ2-6	CASRDRGLLSSGANVLTF	TGTGCCAGCAGAGACAGGGGGCTACTGAGCTCTGGGGCCAACGTCCTGACTTTC
NA	TRBV19	NA	TRBJ2-6	CASSIGGIASGANVLTF	TGTGCCAGTAGTATTGGCGGGATCGCTTCTGGGGCCAACGTCCTGACTTTC
NA	TRBV19	TRBD1	TRBJ1-6	CASNWGQGGNSPLHF	TGTGCCAGTAATTGGGGACAGGGGGGTAATTCACCCCTCCACTTT
NA	TRBV19	NA	TRBJ2-1	CASSSPNLGVNGNEQFF	TGTGCCAGTAGTTCACCCAACCTAGGGGTCAATGGGAATGAGCAGTTCTTC
once	TRBV7-9	NA	TRBJ1-4	CASSLKLSLNEKLFF	TGTGCCAGCAGCTTAAAGCTGTCCTTGAATGAAAAACTGTTTTTT
NA	TRBV28	TRBD2	TRBJ2-1	CASSYSGLAESGSYNEQFF	TGTGCCAGCAGTTATTCGGGACTAGCGGAGTCGGGCTCCTACAATGAGCAGTTCTTC
once	TRBV19	NA	TRBJ1-3	CASSIGGIGNTIYF	TGTGCCAGTAGTATCGGGGGGATAGGAAACACCATATATTTT